This T cell receptor (beta chain) was retrieved from a study of CXCR3-negative and CXCR3-positive naive CD8 T cells. Study-wide points: Comparably high diversity marked both naive subsets, whereas memory CD8+ cells had much lower diversity. Naive CXCR3-positive cells had TRB CDR3s more hydrophobic than those of CXCR3-negative naive cells.

CDR1 is MNHNY, CDR2 SVGAGI, per germline (reference sequence). The CDR3 sequence is 13 residues long. Details on this clonotype: Its antigen is currently unknown.

Through 5' RACE with UMI labels, the TRB cDNA libraries were prepared. TCRdb derives one entry per CDR3 protein from the 5' RACE reads, leaving out DNA. The sample has about 110,000 distinct CDR3 sequences; the top ten hold roughly 0.38%. This chain connects TRBV6-6 to TRBJ2-7. The specimen was naive CXCR3+ CD8+ T cells from blood. Subset denoted: CD45RO-CCR7+CD27+CD95- naive CD8+ T cells expressing CXCR3 (TNR3+). This sequence originates from a human donor in good health. Some clones in this sample may be carry-over from other donors' samples. Here the CDR3 reads CASSYSLEYEQYF.